Detailed here is one T cell receptor (beta chain). Its antigen is undetermined. With 60 Vbeta and 13 Jbeta primers, the PCR was carried out. Clones were sequenced by immunoSEQ multiplex PCR, and TCRdb holds only the in-frame ones, with some missing. Here the sample spans around 110,000 clones, roughly 82% being singletons. The CDR3 loop spans 14 amino acids. Germline values: CDR1 LGHNA, CDR2 YNFKEQ. V lost 0 bases and J 1 base, leaving 6 bases between the germline ends. The sample belongs to a study of cytomegalovirus exposure and HLA in healthy donors. Points from the study as a whole: One later analysis reportedly identified an Asian-associated ancestry cluster that showed fewer N-insertions than the 666-donor mean. Cytomegalovirus-associated status was assigned to about 150 TCR beta chains. Confirmation was obtained in vitro that three CMV-associated chains are specific for CMV antigens.

The sequencing sample was made of PBMCs. The source of this sequence is a male donor in good health and CMV-seronegative. The chain couples TRBV4-2 to TRBJ1-2; D is ambiguous. The CDR3 protein is CASSQDLSNYGYTF. Written as DNA, the CDR3 is TGTGCCAGCAGCCAAGATCTCAGTAACTATGGCTACACCTTC.